These 8 T cell receptor beta chains came from one sample sequenced in a study of shared clonotypes between healthy human individuals. Here immunoSEQ multiplex PCR was the method, and the copy in TCRdb shows in-frame clones only, minus some. In the table there are about 520,000 clones, 81% of which are singletons. The specimen was PBMCs. The receptors were sampled from a woman in her thirties or forties in good health. Some clones in this sample may be carry-over from other donors' samples.

To note about this clone: One base separates it from a far larger clone, so it is likely a read error. This specimen includes other DNA sequences encoding the same CDR3. This chain joins TRBV7-8 and TRBJ2-7; 15 positions match TRBD2. This CDR3 spans 14 amino acids. Per germline, CDR1 SGHVS and CDR2 FQNEAQ. The CDR3 spells CASSGGLAGGSLDF. CDR3 coding DNA: TGTGCCAGCAGCGGGGGACTAGCGGGAGGATCGCTGGACTTC.

Here the CDR3 reads CAWTGGGDEAFF. In nucleotides, the CDR3 is TGTGCCTGGACAGGGGGCGGTGATGAAGCTTTCTTT. This sequence joins TRBV30 and TRBJ1-1, with 8 bases identical to TRBD1. The length of the CDR3 is 12 residues. With V trimmed by 4 bases and J by 7 bases, 5 bases remained unmatched. Germline CDR1 is GTSNPN and CDR2 is SVGIG (reference sequence).

J is TRBJ2-5 and V is TRBV28; D may be TRBD1 (5 bases). Trimming shortened V by 3 bases and J by 5 bases, and 13 bases separated the two germline ends. The CDR3 consists of 14 residues. The germline V gene has CDR1 MDHEN and CDR2 SYDVKM. CDR3 sequence reads: CASSFNPHRETQYF. The CDR3 region has the DNA TGTGCCAGCAGTTTTAACCCTCACAGGGAGACCCAGTACTTC.

A remark on this clone: A read error likely explains this, since a far larger clone differs by one base. The sample carries other DNA sequences with the same CDR3. V gene TRBV29-1 combines with J gene TRBJ2-7; 7 positions match TRBD2. Looked up from germline, CDR1 is SQVTM and CDR2 is ANQGSEA. V dropped 1 base and J dropped 0; count of bases not matched to a gene: 9. CDR3 length: 16 residues. The CDR3 reads CSVEAPGTGGSYEQYF. The DNA of the CDR3 is TGCAGCGTTGAAGCCCCGGGCACGGGGGGCTCCTACGAGCAGTACTTC.

Turning to this clone: A far larger clone is off by one base, so a read error is likely. This chain joins TRBV25-1 and TRBJ2-7, with 8 bases lining up with TRBD1. Germline V lookup: CDR1 MGHDK, CDR2 SYGVNS. There are 16 residues in the CDR3. The CDR3 is CASSQPGGVNSYEQCF. In DNA, the CDR3 is TGTGCCAGCAGTCAACCAGGGGGCGTAAACTCCTACGAGCAGTGCTTC.

The sample holds one count of this clone. The chain joins TRBV6-5 to TRBJ1-1; TRBD1 matches at 7 bases. V trimming: 0 bases; J trimming: 8 bases; junction bases outside the gene matches: 3. The germline CDR1 and CDR2 sequences are MNHEY and SVGAGI. The CDR3 runs to 13 residues. CDR3 region: CASSYSDRVEAFF. The CDR3, as DNA: TGTGCCAGCAGTTACTCTGACAGGGTCGAAGCTTTCTTT.

As for this clone: The same CDR3 arises from other DNA sequences in this sample as well. The rearrangement joins TRBV18 to TRBJ1-1; 8 nucleotides match TRBD1. CDR3 length equals 15 residues. CDR1 and CDR2 (germline): KGHSH, LQKENI. V was clipped by 1 base and J by 2 bases; unmatched bases: 3. The CDR3 sequence is CASSPRTGTNTEAFF. The CDR3 DNA sequence: TGTGCCAGCTCACCACGGACAGGGACCAACACTGAAGCTTTCTTT.

The chain carries TRBV19 and TRBJ1-1, with 8 bases that match TRBD1. CDR3 length: 14 residues. The germline V gene has CDR1 LNHDA and CDR2 SQIVND (reference sequence). Unmatched junction bases numbered 4, after V lost 6 bases and J lost 1 base. CDR3 in DNA: TGTGCCAGTAGCACGGACAGGGCGAACACTGAAGCTTTCTTT. Translation: CASSTDRANTEAFF.